This is a list of T cell receptor beta chains from one sample in a study of radiotherapy plus CTLA-4 blockade in lung cancer. Data came from immunoSEQ multiplex PCR; TCRdb stores just in-frame clones and leaves some out. The data show tens of thousands of clones, 72% seen once. The sequencing used peripheral blood, collected from a patient treated with radiotherapy plus ipilimumab. The receptors shown here come from a human donor with non-small cell lung cancer that progressed on radiotherapy plus ipilimumab. Both conserved end residues are part of each CDR3. The order of the fields is D gene, V gene, J gene, clone size, CDR3 DNA, CDR3 protein. A D gene is named only where the DNA matches it firmly. Clone size is shown for a subset of rows, as once, few, many or a class of expanded clone.

-	TRBV7-9	TRBJ1-5	-	TGTGCCAGCAGCTTAGGGGTGGGACGGAACAATCAGCCCCAGCATTTT	CASSLGVGRNNQPQHF
-	TRBV5-1	TRBJ1-2	-	TGCGCCAGCAGCTCCCCCGATGGAGGGACTGGCTACACCTTC	CASSSPDGGTGYTF
-	TRBV19	TRBJ1-5	few	TGTGCCAGTAGTCGGAGGAACGGCAATCAGCCCCAGCATTTT	CASSRRNGNQPQHF
-	TRBV28	TRBJ2-1	once	TGTGCCAGCAGTTTAGGAGGCCGAAGCTCCTACAATGAGCAGTTCTTC	CASSLGGRSSYNEQFF
-	TRBV11-3	TRBJ2-7	-	TGTGCCAGCAGCTTAGACAGCGCGGTGCAGTACTTC	CASSLDSAVQYF
TRBD1	TRBV28	TRBJ1-2	-	TGTGCCAGCAGTTCCGGGACAGACTATGGCTACACCTTC	CASSSGTDYGYTF
TRBD1	TRBV6-1	TRBJ2-3	-	TGTGCCAGCAGTCGGACAGGGGGCGAGGGCGATACGCAGTATTTT	CASSRTGGEGDTQYF
TRBD2	TRBV9	TRBJ2-1	-	TGTGCCAGCAGCGTAGTGGGGGACTACATTGGTGAGCAGTTCTTC	CASSVVGDYIGEQFF
TRBD2	TRBV28	TRBJ2-7	-	TGTGCCAGCAGCTTGACTAGCGGGGGCTACGAGCAGTACTTC	CASSLTSGGYEQYF
-	TRBV7-9	TRBJ2-2	-	TGTGCCAGCAGCCCAGGACGGATAAACACCGGGGAGCTGTTTTTT	CASSPGRINTGELFF
TRBD2	TRBV7-2	TRBJ2-1	-	TGTGCCAGCAGTCGAGCTCGGGGGGTTTCCTACAATGAGCAGTTCTTC	CASSRARGVSYNEQFF